This T cell receptor (beta chain) was captured in a study of OX40 agonist ivuxolimab in advanced cancers. Overall study results and limits: Average numbers of expanded clones were greater in CD8+ T cells than in CD4+.

With autoimmune disease history or systemic immunosuppression, patients were excluded. CDR1 is MDHEN and CDR2 is SYDVKM in the germline V gene. There are 13 residues in the CDR3. The ends were cut back, 5 bases at V and 8 bases at J, with 15 bases in the middle. On this clone itself: Its antigen remains unidentified.

Here immunoSEQ multiplex PCR was the method, and the copy in TCRdb shows in-frame clones only, minus some. Here the sample spans roughly 35,000 clones, about 76% being singletons. The sample was CD4+ or CD8+ T cells sorted from blood, taken in a trial of the OX40 agonist ivuxolimab. The receptor was derived from an adult with an advanced solid tumor such as melanoma, head and neck, liver or kidney cancer. The rearrangement links TRBV28 to TRBJ1-1, with D unresolved. The DNA of the CDR3 is TGTGCCAGCAGTATTGGACCGTTAGGGGAAGCTTTCTTT. This gives the protein CASSIGPLGEAFF.